This TCR beta chain was sequenced in a study of CD8 T cells in Susac syndrome. The sample holds one count of this clonotype. The antigen is undetermined. An input of roughly 0.5 to 1 ug of RNA was subjected to reverse transcription using random hexamers. It was immunoSEQ multiplex PCR that amplified TCR beta CDR3 across 54 Vbeta and 13 Jbeta. TCRdb itself ran the immunoSEQ multiplex PCR reads through MiXCR, one entry per CDR3 protein. The sample contains about 210,000 distinct CDR3 sequences, about 95% of which appear only once. Whole-study findings and limits: It was acknowledged by the study that relatively few individuals were included in its TCR sequencing and HLA analysis.

TCR beta sequencing covered blood CD8+ and CD4+ T cells. Negative magnetic isolation gave CD8+ and CD4+ cells; FACS enriched CD8+ TEMRA. Sequencing was performed on CD4+ T cells from PBMCs. The TCR sequence derives from a human donor with multiple sclerosis.

The DNA of the CDR3 is TGTGCCAGCAGCGGCCCGGGAGGGGCGGCTTTCTTT. Translating it yields CASSGPGGAAFF. The chain has TRBV9 and TRBJ1-1; possible D gene TRBD1, 5 bases. Germline V CDR1 and CDR2: SGDLS, YYNGEE. The CDR3 spans 12 residues. V gave up 3 bases and J gave up 11 bases, with 14 bases separating them.